A selection of T cell receptor beta chains follows, all from one sample in a study of blood T cells in healthy people across ages. MiXCR, applied by TCRdb to the 5' RACE reads, yields one record per CDR3 protein. The repertoire holds about 1,500,000 distinct CDR3 sequences, with about 30% as singletons. Sequenced: blood. The receptor source for this set is a woman younger than 45 in good health. The CDR3 runs from the conserved cysteine through the conserved F or W. D genes are given only for firm matches. Only part of the rows carry a size: once, few, many, or a class if the clone is expanded.

clone_size d_call j_call v_call cdr3_aa cdr3_nt
. . TRBJ1-2 TRBV4-2 CASSQDRLVSRGYTF TGTGCCAGCAGCCAAGACAGGCTCGTTTCCCGGGGCTACACCTTC
. TRBD2 TRBJ2-1 TRBV7-2 CASSLLAGGTYNEQFF TGTGCCAGCAGCTTATTAGCGGGAGGGACCTACAATGAGCAGTTCTTC
few . TRBJ1-1 TRBV12-3/TRBV12-4 CASGKLNTGAFF TGTGCCAGCGGGAAGTTGAACACTGGAGCTTTCTTT
once TRBD1 TRBJ1-5 TRBV5-5 CASNIGTGQPQSQHF TGTGCCAGCAACATCGGGACAGGGCAACCTCAGTCCCAGCATTTT
few . TRBJ1-1 TRBV2 CASQARGMNTEAFF TGTGCCAGCCAGGCCAGGGGCATGAACACTGAAGCTTTCTTT
few . TRBJ2-7 TRBV5-5 CASSLDPQEGVEQYF TGTGCCAGCAGCTTGGATCCCCAGGAGGGAGTCGAGCAGTACTTC
. . TRBJ1-2 TRBV12-3/TRBV12-4 CASRDDRIYGYTF TGTGCCAGCAGGGACGATCGAATCTATGGCTACACCTTC
. . TRBJ1-5 TRBV3-1 CANSLTNKGEPQHF TGTGCCAACAGCCTGACAAACAAGGGGGAGCCCCAGCATTTT
. TRBD2 TRBJ2-1 TRBV18 CTSSPSGSSYNEQFF TGTACCAGCTCTCCAAGCGGGAGCTCCTACAATGAGCAGTTCTTC
. . TRBJ1-2 TRBV5-1 CASSLPLKGDGYTF TGCGCCAGCAGCTTACCACTTAAGGGAGATGGCTACACCTTC
. . TRBJ1-2 TRBV12-3/TRBV12-4 CASSFSIDYGYTF TGTGCCAGCAGTTTTTCCATTGACTATGGCTACACCTTC
many . TRBJ2-5 TRBV29-1 CSVDGIGSETQYF TGCAGCGTTGACGGTATAGGGTCAGAGACCCAGTACTTC
. . TRBJ1-2 TRBV12-3/TRBV12-4 CASSTFRQVDYGYTF TGTGCCAGCAGTACCTTCCGACAGGTCGACTATGGCTACACCTTC
. . TRBJ2-1 TRBV7-9 CASSSGQSGNEQFF TGTGCCAGCAGCTCAGGACAGTCTGGGAATGAGCAGTTCTTC
. . TRBJ2-6 TRBV7-2 CASSSSRGANVLTF TGTGCCAGCAGCTCCAGCAGAGGGGCCAACGTCCTGACTTTC
. . TRBJ1-1 TRBV30 CAWSVRIPYTEAFF TGTGCCTGGAGTGTACGAATCCCATACACTGAAGCTTTCTTT
. . TRBJ2-2 TRBV5-1 CASSLDGYTGELFF TGCGCCAGCAGTCTCGACGGATACACCGGGGAGCTGTTTTTT